A selection of T cell receptor beta chains follows, all from one sample in a study of T cell repertoires in cytomegalovirus infection. TCRdb ran MiXCR on the reads and lists one entry per CDR3 protein. Of around 260,000 distinct CDR3 sequences in the sample, roughly 25% were seen once. Sequenced material: PBMCs. These receptors came from a human donor in good health (CMV status not recorded). Some clones in this sample may be carry-over from other donors' samples. Each CDR3 is given with its conserved first and last residue. A D gene is named only where the DNA matches it firmly. Part of the rows lack a size; the others show once, few, many or a class for expanded clones.

DNA: TGTGCCAGCAGCTACGGACTAGCGGTTAACACCGGGGAGCTGGTTTTT
CDR3: CASSYGLAVNTGELVF
J: TRBJ2-2
D: TRBD2
size: -
V: TRBV27

DNA: TGTGCCAGCAGTTTACGGAGACAGAGCACAGATACGCAGTATTTT
CDR3: CASSLRRQSTDTQYF
J: TRBJ2-3
D: -
size: -
V: TRBV28

DNA: TGTGCCAGTAGTACCCTAAGAGCGGGAGGCCGGAATGAGCAGTTCTTC
CDR3: CASSTLRAGGRNEQFF
J: TRBJ2-1
D: TRBD2
size: few
V: TRBV19

DNA: TGTGCCAGCAAGAGCTCTGGAAACACCATATATTTT
CDR3: CASKSSGNTIYF
J: TRBJ1-3
D: -
size: many
V: TRBV6-1

DNA: TGTGCCAGCAGCTTCACTCTCCGGACTAGCGGGGGTCTACCTCTCTACGAGCAGTACTTC
CDR3: CASSFTLRTSGGLPLYEQYF
J: TRBJ2-7
D: TRBD2
size: -
V: TRBV27

DNA: TGTGCCAGCAGTCCTGAGTTCCACTATGGCTACACCTTC
CDR3: CASSPEFHYGYTF
J: TRBJ1-2
D: -
size: -
V: TRBV12-3/TRBV12-4

DNA: TGTGCCAGCAGCTTAGGAGGGATTCAGGGCAATCAGCCCCAGCATTTT
CDR3: CASSLGGIQGNQPQHF
J: TRBJ1-5
D: -
size: -
V: TRBV11-2

DNA: TGCAGTGCTAGAGATCGGACCGCGTACCAAGAGACCCAGTACTTC
CDR3: CSARDRTAYQETQYF
J: TRBJ2-5
D: -
size: few
V: TRBV20-1

DNA: TGTGCCAGCAGCTCCACTCTAGCGGGAGGGGGGGAGCTGTTTTTT
CDR3: CASSSTLAGGGELFF
J: TRBJ2-2
D: TRBD2
size: few
V: TRBV7-2

DNA: TGTGCCAGCAGTGACTCCCCTGGGAACACCGGGGAGCTGTTTTTT
CDR3: CASSDSPGNTGELFF
J: TRBJ2-2
D: -
size: -
V: TRBV6-4

DNA: TGTGCCAGCGGGCCAGGGGAGCTGTTTTTT
CDR3: CASGPGELFF
J: TRBJ2-2
D: -
size: many
V: TRBV28

DNA: TGCAGTGCTAGGGACCGAACGATCTCTGGGGCCAACGTCCTGACTTTC
CDR3: CSARDRTISGANVLTF
J: TRBJ2-6
D: -
size: -
V: TRBV20-1

DNA: TGCGCCAGCAGCTTGGCGCCGGGGGCCTACAATGAGCAGTTCTTC
CDR3: CASSLAPGAYNEQFF
J: TRBJ2-1
D: -
size: -
V: TRBV5-1

DNA: TGTGCCAGCAGCCAAGTTTGGCCCGGCGAGCAGTACTTC
CDR3: CASSQVWPGEQYF
J: TRBJ2-7
D: -
size: -
V: TRBV14

DNA: TGTGCCAGCAGCCCTAATGAAAAACTGTTTTTT
CDR3: CASSPNEKLFF
J: TRBJ1-4
D: -
size: -
V: TRBV3-1

DNA: TGTGCCAGCAGCCCTCGTCGGGGGTCGAGTTGGCAAGAGACCCAGTACTTC
CDR3: CASSPRRGSSWQETQYF
J: TRBJ2-5
D: -
size: few
V: TRBV7-6

DNA: TGTGCCAGCAGCTTAGCGGGCAGGGGTCGGACCGGGGAGCTGTTTTTT
CDR3: CASSLAGRGRTGELFF
J: TRBJ2-2
D: -
size: few
V: TRBV11-2

DNA: TGTGCCAGCAGCACGGGACAGGACCTCACCTACGAGCAGTACTTC
CDR3: CASSTGQDLTYEQYF
J: TRBJ2-7
D: TRBD1
size: few
V: TRBV28

DNA: TGTGCCAGCAGCGGAGATTCGACACTTCTCTACGAGCAGTACTTC
CDR3: CASSGDSTLLYEQYF
J: TRBJ2-7
D: -
size: few
V: TRBV5-6

DNA: TGTGCCAGTAGTATTGTTTTTCGGGAGGGCCTTCCTAGCACAGATACGCAGTATTTT
CDR3: CASSIVFREGLPSTDTQYF
J: TRBJ2-3
D: TRBD2
size: -
V: TRBV19

DNA: TGTGCCAGCAGCTCGGACCTCCGATACGGGGAGCTGTTTTTT
CDR3: CASSSDLRYGELFF
J: TRBJ2-2
D: -
size: -
V: TRBV11-2

DNA: TGTGCCAGCACAAACTCCGGGGGTTACAATGAGCAGTTCTTC
CDR3: CASTNSGGYNEQFF
J: TRBJ2-1
D: -
size: -
V: TRBV28

DNA: TGTGCCAGCAGTTTATGGCAGGATGGCTACACCTTC
CDR3: CASSLWQDGYTF
J: TRBJ1-2
D: -
size: few
V: TRBV28

DNA: TGTGCCAGCAGCGCCGACACAGGGCTTGGCTACACCTTC
CDR3: CASSADTGLGYTF
J: TRBJ1-2
D: -
size: few
V: TRBV7-2

DNA: TGTGCCAGCAGCGGACAGTTTTCTAACTATGGCTACACCTTC
CDR3: CASSGQFSNYGYTF
J: TRBJ1-2
D: -
size: once
V: TRBV2

DNA: TGTGCCAGCAGCTCTACACCCCAGAGCTCCTACGAGCAGTACTTC
CDR3: CASSSTPQSSYEQYF
J: TRBJ2-7
D: -
size: -
V: TRBV7-8

DNA: TGCGCCAGCAGTGAGCTAGCGGAAGAGACCCAGTACTTC
CDR3: CASSELAEETQYF
J: TRBJ2-5
D: TRBD2
size: few
V: TRBV10-2

DNA: TGTGCCAGCAGCTTAGCACTCACGGGACTCACGAGCTCCTACGAGCAGTACTTC
CDR3: CASSLALTGLTSSYEQYF
J: TRBJ2-7
D: -
size: -
V: TRBV5-6

DNA: TGTGCCAGCAGCTTAGTTGGCCAGGGGGCGAATTCACCCCTCCACTTT
CDR3: CASSLVGQGANSPLHF
J: TRBJ1-6
D: TRBD1
size: -
V: TRBV7-6

DNA: TGTGCCAGCAGCTTCGGGACACGCGGTTCGGAGCAGTTCTTC
CDR3: CASSFGTRGSEQFF
J: TRBJ2-1
D: -
size: many
V: TRBV7-2

DNA: TGTGCCAGCAGCTCTTTCGAGGCAGGGGTGGAGACCCAGTACTTC
CDR3: CASSSFEAGVETQYF
J: TRBJ2-5
D: -
size: -
V: TRBV11-2

DNA: TGTGCCAGCAGAACCGGGCGCAGGAACACTGAAGCTTTCTTT
CDR3: CASRTGRRNTEAFF
J: TRBJ1-1
D: -
size: few
V: TRBV27

DNA: TGTGCCAACCTAGGGGACACCGGGGAGCTGTTTTTT
CDR3: CANLGDTGELFF
J: TRBJ2-2
D: -
size: -
V: TRBV6-1

DNA: TGTGCCAGCAGCGCCATAACAGGGACGGCTGGGGCCAACGTCCTGACTTTC
CDR3: CASSAITGTAGANVLTF
J: TRBJ2-6
D: -
size: -
V: TRBV9

DNA: TGTGCCAGCAGCTTTGCGGGAGGGCCCCCAGATACGCAGTATTTT
CDR3: CASSFAGGPPDTQYF
J: TRBJ2-3
D: TRBD2
size: once
V: TRBV7-2

DNA: TGTGCCAGCAGCTTAGGAGGGGGAAATGAGGAGTTCTTC
CDR3: CASSLGGGNEEFF
J: TRBJ2-1
D: -
size: -
V: TRBV13

DNA: TGCAGCGCAAGGGGGCTAGACTATAATTCACCCCTCCACTTT
CDR3: CSARGLDYNSPLHF
J: TRBJ1-6
D: TRBD1
size: -
V: TRBV29-1

DNA: TGTGCCAGCAGTATCTATAGCACAGATACGCAGTATTTT
CDR3: CASSIYSTDTQYF
J: TRBJ2-3
D: -
size: few
V: TRBV12-3/TRBV12-4

DNA: TGCAGCGTTGATAAACCGGGACAGGGGGTCTACGAGCAGTACTTC
CDR3: CSVDKPGQGVYEQYF
J: TRBJ2-7
D: TRBD1
size: few
V: TRBV29-1

DNA: TGTGCCAGCAGCTTAGTGGTGGGGGCCACAGATACGCAGTATTTT
CDR3: CASSLVVGATDTQYF
J: TRBJ2-3
D: -
size: many
V: TRBV7-2

DNA: TGTGCCAGCAGCTTAGGTCGGCCTGGGGCATATGGCTACACCTTC
CDR3: CASSLGRPGAYGYTF
J: TRBJ1-2
D: -
size: -
V: TRBV7-9

DNA: TGTGCCAGCAGCTTCATGGACAGGGACGTCGATGAGCAGTTCTTC
CDR3: CASSFMDRDVDEQFF
J: TRBJ2-1
D: TRBD1
size: -
V: TRBV6-2/TRBV6-3

DNA: TGTGCCAGCAGCCCCCCGGGACCCGAGCAGTTCTTC
CDR3: CASSPPGPEQFF
J: TRBJ2-1
D: -
size: many
V: TRBV7-9

DNA: TGTGCCAGCAGCCGGAGATCCGGGGAGCTGTTTTTT
CDR3: CASSRRSGELFF
J: TRBJ2-2
D: -
size: many
V: TRBV7-3

DNA: TGTGCCATTCCCGCGACAGAGAACTACAATGAGCAGTTCTTC
CDR3: CAIPATENYNEQFF
J: TRBJ2-1
D: -
size: few
V: TRBV12-3/TRBV12-4

DNA: TGCGCCAGCAGCTCAGGAAGATCAGGACACATGAACACTGAAGCTTTCTTT
CDR3: CASSSGRSGHMNTEAFF
J: TRBJ1-1
D: -
size: few
V: TRBV5-1

DNA: TGCAGCGTTGGGAACAGGGGGCAGAATGAGCAGTTCTTC
CDR3: CSVGNRGQNEQFF
J: TRBJ2-1
D: TRBD1
size: -
V: TRBV29-1

DNA: TGTGCCAGCAGCGTGCTGGTAAACACTGAAGCTTTCTTT
CDR3: CASSVLVNTEAFF
J: TRBJ1-1
D: -
size: -
V: TRBV7-9

DNA: TGTGCCAGCAGCCCGACAGGGTGGGAGACCCAGTACTTC
CDR3: CASSPTGWETQYF
J: TRBJ2-5
D: TRBD1
size: -
V: TRBV12-3/TRBV12-4

DNA: TGTGCCAGCAGCCCGTGGGGACTAGCGGGAGCCTCTCCCTACGAGCAGTACTTC
CDR3: CASSPWGLAGASPYEQYF
J: TRBJ2-7
D: TRBD2
size: many
V: TRBV7-2

DNA: TGTGCCAGCAGAACTACCCAAGGAGGCTACACCTTC
CDR3: CASRTTQGGYTF
J: TRBJ1-2
D: -
size: -
V: TRBV6-6

DNA: TGTGCCAGTATCCGGACCCTGGGCAATCAGCCCCAGCATTTT
CDR3: CASIRTLGNQPQHF
J: TRBJ1-5
D: -
size: few
V: TRBV19

DNA: TGTGCCAGCAGTGAACAGGGGTCAGATACGCAGTATTTT
CDR3: CASSEQGSDTQYF
J: TRBJ2-3
D: -
size: -
V: TRBV2

DNA: TGTGCCACCAGCAGAGAGGGGGGAGTGGACGAGCAGTACTTC
CDR3: CATSREGGVDEQYF
J: TRBJ2-7
D: -
size: -
V: TRBV15

DNA: TGTGCCTGGAGGCCGAACAGGAACACTGAAGCTTTCTTT
CDR3: CAWRPNRNTEAFF
J: TRBJ1-1
D: -
size: once
V: TRBV30

DNA: TGTGCCAGCAGCCAAGTCGTACGAACTTATAGCAATCAGCCCCAGCATTTT
CDR3: CASSQVVRTYSNQPQHF
J: TRBJ1-5
D: -
size: once
V: TRBV14

DNA: TGTGCCAGCAGCTTAGGTCAGGGAAACACCATATATTTT
CDR3: CASSLGQGNTIYF
J: TRBJ1-3
D: -
size: many
V: TRBV7-2

DNA: TGTGCCAGCGGGCGGAGCTCTGGAAACACCATATATTTT
CDR3: CASGRSSGNTIYF
J: TRBJ1-3
D: -
size: -
V: TRBV12-3/TRBV12-4

DNA: TGTGCCAGCAGTCGCCGAGGGTTGGATGGCTACACCTTC
CDR3: CASSRRGLDGYTF
J: TRBJ1-2
D: -
size: few
V: TRBV2